This T cell receptor beta chain emerged from a study of T cells in narcolepsy. In the study overall: Healthy controls were enrolled alongside patients with narcolepsy type 1 or type 2.

Overall study findings and caveats: Healthy controls reportedly lacked the autoreactive clonotypes serially found in patients' blood.

This clone was detected only once. Its specificity is not known. Libraries were prepared by immunoSEQ multiplex PCR; TCRdb keeps only in-frame clonotypes and omits some of them. The data show under 35,000 clones, around 83% seen once. Germline assignment: CDR1 SGHTA and CDR2 FQGNSA. V dropped 5 bases and J dropped 4 bases, with 12 bases sitting between them. This CDR3 spans 13 amino acids. The TCR was taken from a human donor with narcolepsy. This chain links TRBV7-2 with TRBJ2-7, with D hard to call. Sequencing input: CD45RA- memory CD4+ T cells from PBMCs. The CDR3, as DNA: TGTGCCAGCAGCAAGAAGACGGATTACGAGCAGTACTTC. Translated: CASSKKTDYEQYF.